Listed below are T cell receptor beta chains from one sample, sequenced in a study of identifying expanded T cells in peripheral blood. Here immunoSEQ multiplex PCR was the method, and the copy in TCRdb shows in-frame clones only, minus some. The sample has 45,000 to 65,000 clones; approximately 82% are singletons. Input material: blood. The receptors come from a person aged 18 to 70 in good health. The CDR3 runs from the conserved cysteine through the conserved F or W. Each record gives: D gene, V gene, clone size, J gene, CDR3 protein, CDR3 DNA. D genes are given only for firm matches. Expanded clones get a size class; other rows say once, few or many, or leave the size out.

d_gene: TRBD2
v_gene: TRBV5-4
abundance: NA
j_gene: TRBJ2-3
CDR3aa: CASSLGPQAGGSTDTQYF
CDR3nt: TGTGCCAGCAGCTTAGGGCCTCAGGCGGGGGGGAGCACAGATACGCAGTATTTT

d_gene: NA
v_gene: TRBV14
abundance: NA
j_gene: TRBJ1-2
CDR3aa: CASSRPGQLNYGYTF
CDR3nt: TGTGCCAGCAGCCGACCCGGACAGCTAAACTATGGCTACACCTTC

d_gene: NA
v_gene: TRBV29-1
abundance: few
j_gene: TRBJ1-1
CDR3aa: CSVGMGGMNTEAFF
CDR3nt: TGCAGCGTGGGGATGGGAGGTATGAACACTGAAGCTTTCTTT

d_gene: TRBD1
v_gene: TRBV6-6
abundance: NA
j_gene: TRBJ2-6
CDR3aa: CASRTGVLSGANVLTF
CDR3nt: TGTGCCAGCCGGACAGGTGTTTTATCTGGGGCCAACGTCCTGACTTTC

d_gene: TRBD1
v_gene: TRBV9
abundance: NA
j_gene: TRBJ1-1
CDR3aa: CASSVVGQADTEAFF
CDR3nt: TGTGCCAGCAGCGTAGTGGGACAGGCGGACACTGAAGCTTTCTTT

d_gene: TRBD1
v_gene: TRBV5-4
abundance: NA
j_gene: TRBJ2-5
CDR3aa: CASSPTGGKEETQYF
CDR3nt: TGTGCCAGCAGCCCGACAGGGGGAAAGGAAGAGACCCAGTACTTC

d_gene: NA
v_gene: TRBV10-2
abundance: NA
j_gene: TRBJ2-5
CDR3aa: CASSEGPHTDSGGWALQETQYF
CDR3nt: TGCGCCAGCAGTGAGGGCCCTCACACTGACTCTGGCGGATGGGCGCTCCAAGAGACCCAGTACTTC

d_gene: NA
v_gene: TRBV2
abundance: NA
j_gene: TRBJ2-3
CDR3aa: CATSGRTRTDTQYF
CDR3nt: TGTGCCACCTCCGGACGGACACGCACAGATACGCAGTATTTT

d_gene: TRBD2
v_gene: TRBV9
abundance: NA
j_gene: TRBJ2-1
CDR3aa: CASSVEVDSGGIYNEQFF
CDR3nt: TGTGCCAGCAGCGTAGAGGTTGATAGCGGGGGCATCTACAATGAGCAGTTCTTC

d_gene: NA
v_gene: TRBV18
abundance: few
j_gene: TRBJ2-1
CDR3aa: CASSPGGYNEQFF
CDR3nt: TGTGCCAGCTCACCGGGGGGCTACAATGAGCAGTTCTTC

d_gene: TRBD2
v_gene: TRBV10-3
abundance: NA
j_gene: TRBJ2-1
CDR3aa: CAIKAGDIYNEQFF
CDR3nt: TGTGCCATCAAAGCGGGAGATATCTACAATGAGCAGTTCTTC

d_gene: NA
v_gene: TRBV2
abundance: NA
j_gene: TRBJ1-5
CDR3aa: CASKIGGVDQPQHF
CDR3nt: TGTGCCAGCAAAATCGGAGGGGTGGATCAGCCCCAGCATTTT

d_gene: NA
v_gene: TRBV11-3
abundance: once
j_gene: TRBJ2-1
CDR3aa: CASSFRKGQHNEQFF
CDR3nt: TGTGCCAGCAGTTTTCGTAAAGGACAGCACAATGAGCAGTTCTTC

d_gene: NA
v_gene: TRBV2
abundance: NA
j_gene: TRBJ2-7
CDR3aa: CASSELTSYEQYF
CDR3nt: TGTGCCAGCAGTGAACTAACCTCCTACGAGCAGTACTTC

d_gene: NA
v_gene: TRBV7-2
abundance: NA
j_gene: TRBJ2-1
CDR3aa: CASSLGRNEQFF
CDR3nt: TGTGCCAGCAGCTTAGGTAGGAATGAGCAGTTCTTC

d_gene: NA
v_gene: TRBV29-1
abundance: NA
j_gene: TRBJ1-3
CDR3aa: CSVGSREGSSGNTIYF
CDR3nt: TGCAGCGTTGGCTCCAGGGAGGGGTCCTCTGGAAACACCATATATTTT

d_gene: NA
v_gene: TRBV4-3
abundance: NA
j_gene: TRBJ2-1
CDR3aa: CASSQEVLASSYNEQFF
CDR3nt: TGCGCCAGCAGCCAAGAGGTCCTAGCGAGCTCCTACAATGAGCAGTTCTTC

d_gene: NA
v_gene: TRBV6-5
abundance: once
j_gene: TRBJ1-3
CDR3aa: CASRTQGNSGNTIYF
CDR3nt: TGTGCCAGCAGGACACAGGGAAACTCTGGAAACACCATATATTTT

d_gene: NA
v_gene: TRBV5-6
abundance: once
j_gene: TRBJ1-5
CDR3aa: CASSLGYSNQPQHF
CDR3nt: TGTGCCAGCAGCTTGGGATACAGCAATCAGCCCCAGCATTTT

d_gene: TRBD1
v_gene: TRBV6-1
abundance: many
j_gene: TRBJ2-2
CDR3aa: CASSGGQAGAGELFF
CDR3nt: TGTGCCAGCAGTGGAGGACAGGCCGGGGCCGGGGAGCTGTTTTTT

d_gene: TRBD1
v_gene: TRBV29-1
abundance: NA
j_gene: TRBJ2-3
CDR3aa: CSATGQGGADTQYF
CDR3nt: TGCAGCGCCACGGGACAGGGGGGAGCAGATACGCAGTATTTT

d_gene: NA
v_gene: TRBV30
abundance: few
j_gene: TRBJ1-4
CDR3aa: CAWSRSEHEKLFF
CDR3nt: TGTGCCTGGAGTCGTTCGGAACACGAAAAACTGTTTTTT

d_gene: NA
v_gene: TRBV30
abundance: NA
j_gene: TRBJ2-7
CDR3aa: CAWSHSQVSYEQYF
CDR3nt: TGTGCCTGGAGTCATAGTCAGGTTTCCTACGAGCAGTACTTC